Below, 3 T cell receptor beta chains from the same sample are listed, as sequenced in a study of blood T cells in healthy people across ages. Sample-barcoded 5' priming and a J-beta primer mix drove a second PCR of about 6 to 12 cycles. TCRdb processed the 5' RACE reads anew with MiXCR; each CDR3 protein has one entry. Found here are roughly 1.6 million distinct CDR3 sequences, around 35% of them singletons; the top ten hold approximately 10%. Sample: blood. These TCRs come from a woman in her thirties in good health.

CDR3 in DNA: TGTGCCAGCAGTTTATTCGGGGAGCTGTTTTTT. It specifies CASSLFGELFF. The V gene is TRBV27, the J gene TRBJ2-2; no clear D. V was pared by 1 base and J by 7 bases, with 1 base between. The CDR3 is 11 residues long. Germline loops: CDR1 MNHEY, CDR2 SMNVEV (reference sequence).

This clonotype has just one count. The chain recombines TRBV30 with TRBJ2-3; a weak D match, TRBD1 (6 bases). This CDR3 spans 13 amino acids. CDR1 is GTSNPN and CDR2 is SVGIG in the germline V gene (reference sequence). V was pared by 7 bases and J by 4 bases, with 15 bases between. The CDR3 loop reads CASDRIGADTQYF. The CDR3 region has the DNA TGTGCCTCCGACAGGATTGGGGCAGATACGCAGTATTTT.

This clonotype was found a few times. The chain links TRBV24-1 to TRBJ2-1, with 12 bases aligning to TRBD2. The CDR3 contains 19 residues. Germline V lookup: CDR1 KGHDR, CDR2 SFDVKD. V shed 4 bases and J 1 base; nucleotides not matched to a gene: 10. The CDR3 DNA reads TGTGCCACCAGTGACGCCGGGACTAGCGGGTCACCTTCCTACAATGAGCAGTTCTTC. Protein product: CATSDAGTSGSPSYNEQFF.